The next 3 T cell receptor beta chains were all read from a single sample in a study of identical twins. TCRdb fed the 5' RACE reads into MiXCR, producing one record per CDR3 protein. The sample yields 470,000 or so distinct CDR3 sequences, roughly a quarter seen once. Separately, the same data were catalogued under a study of T cells expressing NK-cell markers.

Sequencing was done on a sample of CD4+ T cells sorted from blood. The receptor source for this set is a woman aged 18-29 years in good health.

The chain employs TRBV7-2 and TRBJ1-2; 7 bases line up with TRBD1. The CDR3 sequence is 15 residues long. Germline V lookup: CDR1 SGHTA, CDR2 FQGNSA. The J segment lost 0 bases and the V segment lost 6 bases, leaving 7 bases of the junction unmatched. The CDR3 region is CASRVGQVSNYGYTF. Written as DNA, the CDR3 is TGTGCCAGCAGGGTAGGACAGGTTTCTAACTATGGCTACACCTTC.

The rearrangement joins TRBV27 to TRBJ2-7; 9 nucleotides align to TRBD1. The CDR3 covers 14 residues. Germline V lookup: CDR1 MNHEY, CDR2 SMNVEV (reference sequence). The V gene end was trimmed by 5 bases and the J gene end by 6 bases; junction bases not matched to a gene: 8. This CDR3 is CASSGPGQGGEQYF. The DNA of the CDR3 is TGTGCCAGCAGTGGACCGGGACAGGGAGGCGAGCAGTACTTC.

The rearrangement uses TRBV7-2 and TRBJ2-5, with D hard to call. The CDR3 extends over 13 amino acids. The germline V gene has CDR1 SGHTA and CDR2 FQGNSA. Deletions cut 5 bases from V and 2 bases from J, with 9 bases between. The CDR3 coding sequence is TGTGCCAGCAGCAGCTCCTTACAAGAGACCCAGTACTTC. As protein: CASSSSLQETQYF.